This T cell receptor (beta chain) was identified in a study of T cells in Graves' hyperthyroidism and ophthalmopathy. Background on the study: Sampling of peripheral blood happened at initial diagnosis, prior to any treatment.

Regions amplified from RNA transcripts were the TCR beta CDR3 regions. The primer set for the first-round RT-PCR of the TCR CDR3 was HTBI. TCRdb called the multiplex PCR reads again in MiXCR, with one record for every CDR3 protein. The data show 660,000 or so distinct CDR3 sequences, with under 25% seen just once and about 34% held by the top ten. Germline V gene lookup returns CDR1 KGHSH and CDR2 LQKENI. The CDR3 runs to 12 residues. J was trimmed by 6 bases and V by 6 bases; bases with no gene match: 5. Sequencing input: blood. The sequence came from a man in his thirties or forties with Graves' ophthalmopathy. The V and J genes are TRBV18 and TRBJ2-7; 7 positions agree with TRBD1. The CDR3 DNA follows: TGTGCCAGCTCGACAGGGAGCGTCGAGCAGTACTTC. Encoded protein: CASSTGSVEQYF. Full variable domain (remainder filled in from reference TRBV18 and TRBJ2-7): NAGVMQNPRHLVRRRGQEARLRCSPMKGHSHVYWYRQLPEEGLKFMVYLQKENIIDESGMPKERFSAEFPKEGPSILRIQQVVRGDSAAYFCASSTGSVEQYFGPGTRLTVT.